Reported below is one TCR beta chain. The antigen is unknown. The ends lost 2 bases at V and 2 bases at J; junction bases unmatched: 3. In germline, CDR1 is MNHEY, CDR2 SMNVEV (reference sequence). CDR3 length: 16 residues. Assay used: immunoSEQ multiplex PCR; TCRdb lists only in-frame clones, some missing. The sample yields around 370,000 clones, 70% to 90% seen once. The sample originates from a study of Ad26.COV2.S vaccination and SARS-CoV-2 variants. Turning to the study itself: COV1001, an Ad26.COV2.S trial, supplied this vaccine-arm donor. Study-level findings and limits: For non-spike TCRs, breadth in vaccine recipients resembled that in placebo recipients. Researchers cautioned that TCR breadth and depth analyses may have underestimated total T cell responses.

Treatment indicated: about 20 received Ad26.COV2.S at low or high dose, single or two shots; five or six received placebo; per-sample allocation not given. Samples were taken on day 63 after the first vaccine or placebo injection. An Ad26 vector that expressed Wuhan-strain SARS-CoV-2 spike constituted the vaccine. Sequenced material: peripheral blood, taken in a trial of Ad26.COV2.S vaccine versus placebo. This receptor was taken from a person aged 18-65 years who received the Ad26.COV2.S COVID-19 vaccine or a placebo. This chain joins TRBV27 and TRBJ2-3; TRBD2 matches at 11 bases. DNA for the CDR3: TGTGCCAGCAGTTTACCTAGCGGGAGGTTCACAGATACGCAGTATTTT. This codes for CASSLPSGRFTDTQYF.